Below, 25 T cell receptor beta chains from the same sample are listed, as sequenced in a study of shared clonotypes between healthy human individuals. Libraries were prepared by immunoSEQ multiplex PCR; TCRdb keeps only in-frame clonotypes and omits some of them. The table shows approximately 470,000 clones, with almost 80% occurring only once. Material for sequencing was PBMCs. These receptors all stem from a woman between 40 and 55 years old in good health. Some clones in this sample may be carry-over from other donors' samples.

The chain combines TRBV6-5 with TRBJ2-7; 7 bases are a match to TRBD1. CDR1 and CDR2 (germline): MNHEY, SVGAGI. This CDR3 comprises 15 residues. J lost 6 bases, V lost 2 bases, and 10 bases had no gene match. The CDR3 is CASSYLLGTVIEQYF. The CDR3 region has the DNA TGTGCCAGCAGTTACCTGCTCGGGACAGTAATCGAGCAGTACTTC.

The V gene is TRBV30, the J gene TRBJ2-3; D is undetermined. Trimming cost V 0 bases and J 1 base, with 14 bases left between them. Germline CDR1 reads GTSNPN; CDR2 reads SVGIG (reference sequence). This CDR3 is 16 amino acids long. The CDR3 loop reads CAWSVPPLGGTDTQYF. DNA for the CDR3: TGTGCCTGGAGTGTACCTCCCCTTGGTGGCACAGATACGCAGTATTTT.

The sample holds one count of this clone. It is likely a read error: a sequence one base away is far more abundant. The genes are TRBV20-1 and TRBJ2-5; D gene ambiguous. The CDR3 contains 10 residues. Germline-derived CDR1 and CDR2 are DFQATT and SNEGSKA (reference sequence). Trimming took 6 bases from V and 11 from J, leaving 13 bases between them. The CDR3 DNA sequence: TGCAGTGCCTTAGGGTACGGGCAGTACTTC. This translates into CSALGYGQYF.

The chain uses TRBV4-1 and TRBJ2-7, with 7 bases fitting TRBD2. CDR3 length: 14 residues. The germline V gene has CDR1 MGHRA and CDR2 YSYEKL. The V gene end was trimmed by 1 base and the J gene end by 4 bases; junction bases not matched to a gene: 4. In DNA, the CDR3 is TGCGCCAGCAGCCAAGGGGGGGAGGGATACGAGCAGTACTTC. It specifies CASSQGGEGYEQYF.

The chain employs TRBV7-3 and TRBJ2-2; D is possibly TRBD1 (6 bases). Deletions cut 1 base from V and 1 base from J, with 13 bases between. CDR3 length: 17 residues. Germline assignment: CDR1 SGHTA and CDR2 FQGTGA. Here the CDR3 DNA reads TGTGCCAGCAGCTTAAGGGGGCTTGATCAGAACACCGGGGAGCTGTTTTTT. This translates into CASSLRGLDQNTGELFF.

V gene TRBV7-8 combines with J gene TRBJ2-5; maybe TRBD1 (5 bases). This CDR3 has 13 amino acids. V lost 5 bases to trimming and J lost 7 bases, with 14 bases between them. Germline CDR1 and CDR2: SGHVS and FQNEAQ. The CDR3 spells CASSQGPMGTQYF. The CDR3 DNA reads TGTGCCAGCAGCCAGGGCCCCATGGGGACCCAGTACTTC.

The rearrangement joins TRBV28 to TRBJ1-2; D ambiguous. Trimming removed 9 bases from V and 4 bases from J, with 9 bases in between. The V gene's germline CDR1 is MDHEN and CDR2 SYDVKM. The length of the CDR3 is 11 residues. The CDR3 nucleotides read TGTGCCAGTGCTTACAGCTATGGCTACACCTTC. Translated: CASAYSYGYTF.

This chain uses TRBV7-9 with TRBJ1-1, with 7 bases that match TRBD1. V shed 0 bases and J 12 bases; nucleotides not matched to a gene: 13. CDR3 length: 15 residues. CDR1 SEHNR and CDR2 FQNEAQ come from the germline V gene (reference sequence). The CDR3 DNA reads TGTGCCAGCAGCTTAGCGCTGGAGGACAGGCGCGGGTCTTTCTTT. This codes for CASSLALEDRRGSFF.

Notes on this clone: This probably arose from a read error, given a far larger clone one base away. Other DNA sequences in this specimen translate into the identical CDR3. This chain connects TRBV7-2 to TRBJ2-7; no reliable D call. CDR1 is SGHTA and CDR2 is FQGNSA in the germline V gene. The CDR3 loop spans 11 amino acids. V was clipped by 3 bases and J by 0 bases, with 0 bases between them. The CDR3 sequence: CASSFSYEQYF. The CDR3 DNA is TGTGCCAGCAGCTTCTCCTACGAGCAGTACTTC. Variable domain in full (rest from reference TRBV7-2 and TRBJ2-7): GAGVSQSPSNKVTEKGKDVELRCDPISGHTALYWYRQSLGQGLEFLIYFQGNSAPDKSGLPSDRFSAERTGGSVSTLTIQRTQQEDSAVYLCASSFSYEQYFGPGTRLTVT.

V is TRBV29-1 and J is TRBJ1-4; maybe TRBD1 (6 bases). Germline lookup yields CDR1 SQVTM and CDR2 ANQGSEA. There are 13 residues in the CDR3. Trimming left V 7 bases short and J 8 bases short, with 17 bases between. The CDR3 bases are TGCAGCGCGGGACAACGGCTGGGAGAAAAACTGTTTTTT. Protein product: CSAGQRLGEKLFF.

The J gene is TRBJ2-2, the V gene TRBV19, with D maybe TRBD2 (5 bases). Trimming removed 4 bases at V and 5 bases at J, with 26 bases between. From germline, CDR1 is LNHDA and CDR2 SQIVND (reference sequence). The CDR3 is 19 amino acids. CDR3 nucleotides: TGTGCCAGTAGTAAGAGAACCCCACTAGTTGGGCGAGGAACCGGGGAGCTGTTTTTT. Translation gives CASSKRTPLVGRGTGELFF.

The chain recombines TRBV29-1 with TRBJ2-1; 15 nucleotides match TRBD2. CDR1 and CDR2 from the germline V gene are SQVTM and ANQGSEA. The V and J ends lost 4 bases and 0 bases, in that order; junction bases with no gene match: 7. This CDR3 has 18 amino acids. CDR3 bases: TGCAGCGTTGGCCACAGGGGACTAGCGGGAGGCTCCTACAATGAGCAGTTCTTC. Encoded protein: CSVGHRGLAGGSYNEQFF.

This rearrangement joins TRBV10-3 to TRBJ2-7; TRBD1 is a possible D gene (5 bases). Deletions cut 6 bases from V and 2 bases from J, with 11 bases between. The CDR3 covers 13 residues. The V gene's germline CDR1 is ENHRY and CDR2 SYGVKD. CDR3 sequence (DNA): TGTGCCATCAGGACAGCAATTGCCTACGAGCAGTACTTC. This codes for CAIRTAIAYEQYF.

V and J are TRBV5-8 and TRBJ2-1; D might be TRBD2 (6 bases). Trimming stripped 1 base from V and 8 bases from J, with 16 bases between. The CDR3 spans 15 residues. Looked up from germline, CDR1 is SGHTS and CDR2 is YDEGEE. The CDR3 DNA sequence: TGTGCCAGCAGCTTGTGGGCAGGGACTGGCGATGAGCAGTTCTTC. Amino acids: CASSLWAGTGDEQFF. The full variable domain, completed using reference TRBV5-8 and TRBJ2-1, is EAGVTQSPTHLIKTRGQQATLRCSPISGHTSVYWYQQALGLGLQFLLWYDEGEERNRGNFPPRFSGRQFPNYSSELNVNALELEDSALYLCASSLWAGTGDEQFFGPGTRLTVL.

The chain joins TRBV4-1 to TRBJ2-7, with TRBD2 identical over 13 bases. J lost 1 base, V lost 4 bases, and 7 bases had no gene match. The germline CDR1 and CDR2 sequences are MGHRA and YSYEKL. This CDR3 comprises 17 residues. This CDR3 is CASSRGLAGDLSYEQYF. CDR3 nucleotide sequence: TGCGCCAGCAGCCGTGGACTAGCGGGAGATCTATCCTACGAGCAGTACTTC.

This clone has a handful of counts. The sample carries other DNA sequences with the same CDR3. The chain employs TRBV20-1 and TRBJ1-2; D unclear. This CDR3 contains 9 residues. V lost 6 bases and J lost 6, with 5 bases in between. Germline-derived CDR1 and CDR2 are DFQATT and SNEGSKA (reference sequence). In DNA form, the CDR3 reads TGCAGTGCGCTCGATGGCTACACCTTC. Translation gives CSALDGYTF.

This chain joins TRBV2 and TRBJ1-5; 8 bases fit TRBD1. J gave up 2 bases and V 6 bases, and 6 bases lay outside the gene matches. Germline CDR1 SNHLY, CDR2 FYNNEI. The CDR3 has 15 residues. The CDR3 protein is CASSDGQGGNQPQHF. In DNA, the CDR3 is TGTGCCAGCAGCGATGGACAGGGAGGCAATCAGCCCCAGCATTTT.

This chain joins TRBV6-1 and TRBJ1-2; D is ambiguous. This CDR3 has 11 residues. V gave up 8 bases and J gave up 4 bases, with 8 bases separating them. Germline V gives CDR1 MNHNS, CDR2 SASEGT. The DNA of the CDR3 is TGTGCCAGCCCAGGCCTCTATGGCTACACCTTC. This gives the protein CASPGLYGYTF.

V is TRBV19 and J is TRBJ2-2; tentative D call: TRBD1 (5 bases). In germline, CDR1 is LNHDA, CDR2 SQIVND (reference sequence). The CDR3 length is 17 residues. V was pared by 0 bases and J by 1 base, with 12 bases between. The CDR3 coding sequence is TGTGCCAGTAGTATAGATCTGGACATAGGGAACACCGGGGAGCTGTTTTTT. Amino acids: CASSIDLDIGNTGELFF.

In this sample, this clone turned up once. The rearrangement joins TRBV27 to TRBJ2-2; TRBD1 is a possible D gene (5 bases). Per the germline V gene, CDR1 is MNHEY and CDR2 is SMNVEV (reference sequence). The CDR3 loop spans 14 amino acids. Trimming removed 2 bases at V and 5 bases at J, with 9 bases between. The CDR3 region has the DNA TGTGCCAGCAGTTTAGAAGGGGATACCGGGGAGCTGTTTTTT. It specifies CASSLEGDTGELFF.

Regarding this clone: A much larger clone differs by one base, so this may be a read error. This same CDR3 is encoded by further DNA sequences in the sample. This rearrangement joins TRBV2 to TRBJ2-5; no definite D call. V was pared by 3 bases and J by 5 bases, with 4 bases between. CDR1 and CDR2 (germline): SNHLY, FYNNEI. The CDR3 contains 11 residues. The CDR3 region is CASSEEETQYF. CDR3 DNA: TGTGCCAGCAGTGAGGAGGAGACCCAGTACTTC.

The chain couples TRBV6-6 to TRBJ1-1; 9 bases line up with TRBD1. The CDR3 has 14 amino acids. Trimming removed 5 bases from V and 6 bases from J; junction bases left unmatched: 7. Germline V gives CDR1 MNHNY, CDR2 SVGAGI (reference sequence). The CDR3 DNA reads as TGTGCCAGCAGTACCGGGACAGGGACGGCTGAAGCTTTCTTT. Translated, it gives CASSTGTGTAEAFF.

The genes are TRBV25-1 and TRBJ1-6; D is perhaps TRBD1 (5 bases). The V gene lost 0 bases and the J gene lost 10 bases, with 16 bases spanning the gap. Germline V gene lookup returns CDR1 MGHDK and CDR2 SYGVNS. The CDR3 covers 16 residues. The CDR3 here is CASSEYEAGVSSPLHF. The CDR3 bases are TGTGCCAGCAGTGAATACGAGGCGGGGGTTTCATCACCCCTCCACTTT.

In nucleotides, the CDR3 is TGTGCCAGCAGATCCCCCCAGGGGGCTAACTATGGCTACACCTTC. Translating gives CASRSPQGANYGYTF. This rearrangement joins TRBV28 to TRBJ1-2, with TRBD1 matching 7 bases. J gave up 0 bases and V 6 bases, and 7 bases lay outside the gene matches. The CDR3 contains 15 residues. The germline gives CDR1 MDHEN, CDR2 SYDVKM.

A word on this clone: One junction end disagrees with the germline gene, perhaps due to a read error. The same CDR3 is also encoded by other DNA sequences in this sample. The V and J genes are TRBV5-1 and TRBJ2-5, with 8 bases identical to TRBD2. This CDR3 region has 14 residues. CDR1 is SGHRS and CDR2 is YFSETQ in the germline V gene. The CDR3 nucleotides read TGCGCCAGCAGTCCCGGGACTAGTAAAGAGACACAGTACTTC. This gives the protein CASSPGTSKETQYF. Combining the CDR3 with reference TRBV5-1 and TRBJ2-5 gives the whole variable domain KAGVTQTPRYLIKTRGQQVTLSCSPISGHRSVSWYQQTPGQGLQFLFEYFSETQRNKGNFPGRFSGRQFSNSRSEMNVSTLELGDSALYLCASSPGTSKETQYFGPGTRLLVL.